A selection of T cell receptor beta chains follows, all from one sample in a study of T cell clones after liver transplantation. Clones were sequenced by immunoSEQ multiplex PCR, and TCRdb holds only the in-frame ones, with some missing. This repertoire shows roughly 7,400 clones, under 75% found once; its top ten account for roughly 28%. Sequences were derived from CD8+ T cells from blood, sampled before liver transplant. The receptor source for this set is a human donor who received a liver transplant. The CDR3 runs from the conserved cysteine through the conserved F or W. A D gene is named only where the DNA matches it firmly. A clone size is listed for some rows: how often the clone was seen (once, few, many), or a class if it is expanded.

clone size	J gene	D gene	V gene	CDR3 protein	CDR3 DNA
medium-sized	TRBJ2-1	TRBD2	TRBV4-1	CASSQDYEAGSYNEQFF	TGCGCCAGCAGCCAAGATTATGAAGCGGGGTCCTACAATGAGCAGTTCTTC
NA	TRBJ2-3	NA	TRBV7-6	CASSARISSTDTQYF	TGTGCCAGCAGCGCCCGGATCAGTAGTACAGATACGCAGTATTTT
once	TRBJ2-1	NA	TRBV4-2	CASSQEEGGAYNEQFF	TGTGCCAGCAGCCAAGAAGAAGGAGGGGCCTACAATGAGCAGTTCTTC
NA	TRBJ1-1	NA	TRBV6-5	CASSRSDVGTEAFF	TGTGCCAGCAGCCGATCGGACGTCGGCACTGAAGCTTTCTTT
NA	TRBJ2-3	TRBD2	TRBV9	CASSVEGLAGTDTQYF	TGTGCCAGCAGCGTAGAAGGTCTAGCGGGGACAGATACGCAGTATTTT
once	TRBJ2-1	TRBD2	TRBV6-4	CASSDSWTSSVNEQFF	TGTGCCAGCAGTGACTCGTGGACTAGTTCGGTCAATGAGCAGTTCTTC
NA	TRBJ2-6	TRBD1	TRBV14	CASSTSHRGTGANVLTF	TGTGCCAGCAGTACATCTCACAGGGGAACTGGGGCCAACGTCCTGACTTTC
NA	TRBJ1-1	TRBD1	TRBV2	CASRAPRGRGTEAFF	TGTGCCAGCAGAGCACCCAGGGGGCGCGGGACTGAAGCTTTCTTT
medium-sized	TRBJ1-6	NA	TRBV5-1	CASSLDGGSYNSPLHF	TGCGCCAGCAGCCTAGACGGAGGGTCCTATAATTCACCCCTCCACTTT
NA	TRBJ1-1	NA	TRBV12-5	CASGKTVNTEAFF	TGTGCTAGTGGTAAGACAGTGAACACTGAAGCTTTCTTT
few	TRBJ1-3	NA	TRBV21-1	CASSKGRAGFFGNTIYF	TGTGCCAGCAGCAAAGGACGGGCCGGCTTCTTTGGAAACACCATATATTTT
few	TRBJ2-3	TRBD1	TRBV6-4	CASSEGQDTDTQYF	TGTGCCAGCAGTGAGGGACAGGACACAGATACGCAGTATTTT
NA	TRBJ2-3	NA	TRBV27	CASSWRGLVTDTQYF	TGTGCCAGCAGTTGGCGGGGTCTTGTCACAGATACGCAGTATTTT
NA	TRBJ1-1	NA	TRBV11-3	CASSLGDTEAFF	TGTGCCAGCAGCTTGGGGGATACTGAAGCTTTCTTT
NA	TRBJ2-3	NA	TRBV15	CATSITGDTQYF	TGTGCCACCAGCATAACAGGGGATACGCAGTATTTT
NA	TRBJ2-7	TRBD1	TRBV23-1	CASRPQGDRDVGYEQYF	TGCGCCAGCAGGCCACAGGGTGACAGGGACGTAGGGTACGAGCAGTACTTC
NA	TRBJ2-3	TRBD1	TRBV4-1	CASSHTDRTGSSTDTQYF	TGCGCCAGCAGCCACACAGATAGGACAGGGAGTAGCACAGATACGCAGTATTTT
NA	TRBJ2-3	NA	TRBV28	CASDFWGLHQRTDTQYF	TGTGCCAGCGACTTTTGGGGACTTCACCAGCGCACAGATACGCAGTATTTT
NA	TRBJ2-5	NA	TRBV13	CASSAETQYF	TGTGCCAGCAGTGCGGAGACCCAGTACTTC
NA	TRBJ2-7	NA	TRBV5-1	CASSLGGPPTYEQYF	TGCGCCAGCAGCTTGGGGGGCCCCCCAACCTACGAGCAGTACTTC
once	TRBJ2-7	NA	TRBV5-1	CASTGASYEQYF	TGCGCCAGCACAGGGGCATCCTACGAGCAGTACTTC
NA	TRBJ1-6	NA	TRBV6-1	CASSEMDGLGSLHF	TGTGCCAGCAGTGAAATGGACGGCTTAGGGTCCCTCCACTTT
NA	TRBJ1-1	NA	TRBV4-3	CASRRGRYTEAFF	TGCGCCAGCAGGAGAGGACGATACACTGAAGCTTTCTTT
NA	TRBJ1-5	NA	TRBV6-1	CASRRGQGNQPQHF	TGTGCCAGCAGGAGAGGGCAGGGAAATCAGCCCCAGCATTTT
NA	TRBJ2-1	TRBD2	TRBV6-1	CASSGLAGYNEQFF	TGTGCCAGCAGTGGACTAGCGGGCTACAATGAGCAGTTCTTC
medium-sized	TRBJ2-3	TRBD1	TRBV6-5	CASRDRGPDTQYF	TGTGCCAGCCGGGACAGGGGGCCAGATACGCAGTATTTT
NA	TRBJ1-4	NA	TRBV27	CASSLSSATNEKLFF	TGTGCCAGCAGTTTATCCAGTGCAACTAATGAAAAACTGTTTTTT
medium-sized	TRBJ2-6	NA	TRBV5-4	CASSLVLGDGANVLTF	TGTGCCAGCAGCTTGGTTCTCGGTGATGGGGCCAACGTCCTGACTTTC
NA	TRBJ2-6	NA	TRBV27	CASSLSSGANVLTF	TGTGCCAGCAGTTTATCGTCTGGGGCCAACGTCCTGACTTTC
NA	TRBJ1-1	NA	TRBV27	CASSLAGGRNTEAFF	TGTGCCAGCAGTTTGGCGGGAGGAAGGAACACTGAAGCTTTCTTT
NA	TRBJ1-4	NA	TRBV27	CASSLHPGLHNEKLFF	TGTGCCAGCAGTTTACATCCGGGACTGCATAATGAAAAACTGTTTTTT
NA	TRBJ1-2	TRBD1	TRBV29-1	CSVGTGGGGYTF	TGCAGCGTTGGCACAGGGGGTGGTGGCTACACCTTC
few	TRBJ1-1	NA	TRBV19	CASTWGPGVEAFF	TGTGCCAGTACCTGGGGGCCGGGGGTTGAAGCTTTCTTT
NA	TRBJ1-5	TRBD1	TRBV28	CASSFPLGTDNQPQHF	TGTGCCAGCAGTTTCCCCTTGGGGACAGACAATCAGCCCCAGCATTTT
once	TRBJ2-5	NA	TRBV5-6	CASSWGHQPQETQYF	TGTGCCAGCAGCTGGGGTCATCAGCCCCAAGAGACCCAGTACTTC
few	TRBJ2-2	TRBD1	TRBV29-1	CSVAGQGNTGELFF	TGCAGCGTTGCAGGACAGGGGAACACCGGGGAGCTGTTTTTT
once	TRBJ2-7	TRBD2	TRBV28	CASRKTGTSVYEQYF	TGTGCCAGCAGGAAAACCGGGACTAGCGTATACGAGCAGTACTTC
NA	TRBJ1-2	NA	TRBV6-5	CASSIDPYGYTF	TGTGCCAGCAGTATAGACCCCTATGGCTACACCTTC
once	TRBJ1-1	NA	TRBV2	CASSAGTALEAFF	TGTGCCAGCAGCGCTGGGACGGCGCTAGAAGCTTTCTTT
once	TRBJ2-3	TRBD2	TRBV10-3	CAISVVARVVAGGITDTQYF	TGTGCCATCAGTGTTGTTGCGAGGGTAGTAGCGGGGGGGATAACAGATACGCAGTATTTT
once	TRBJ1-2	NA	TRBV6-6	CASKRGAGKENGYTF	TGTGCCAGCAAAAGGGGGGCGGGGAAGGAGAATGGCTACACCTTC
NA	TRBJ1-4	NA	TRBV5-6	CASSLAGYSNEKLFF	TGTGCCAGCAGCTTGGCAGGGTATTCTAATGAAAAACTGTTTTTT
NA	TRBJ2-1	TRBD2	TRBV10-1	CASSESHLAGINEQFF	TGCGCCAGCAGTGAGAGTCACCTAGCGGGAATCAATGAGCAGTTCTTC
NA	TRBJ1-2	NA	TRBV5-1	CASTQDPGLPDGYTF	TGCGCCAGCACCCAAGATCCGGGACTTCCTGATGGCTACACCTTC
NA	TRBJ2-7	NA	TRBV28	CASSPPRGKQYF	TGTGCCAGCAGCCCCCCCCGGGGTAAGCAGTACTTC
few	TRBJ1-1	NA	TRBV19	CASAEVWNTEAFF	TGTGCCAGCGCGGAGGTATGGAACACTGAAGCTTTCTTT
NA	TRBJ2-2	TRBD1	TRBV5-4	CASSLGQGVVSGTGELFF	TGTGCCAGCAGCTTGGGACAGGGGGTGGTTTCGGGCACCGGGGAGCTGTTTTTT
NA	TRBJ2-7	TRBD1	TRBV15	CATSSGTGGFYEQYF	TGTGCCACCAGCAGCGGGACAGGGGGCTTCTACGAGCAGTACTTC
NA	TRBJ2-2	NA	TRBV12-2	CASRLEEFGREVDTGELFF	TGTGCAAGTCGCTTAGAGGAATTCGGCAGGGAGGTAGACACCGGGGAGCTGTTTTTT
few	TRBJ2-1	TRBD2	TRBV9	CASSASSGGLYNEQFF	TGTGCCAGCAGCGCCTCTAGCGGGGGGCTCTACAATGAGCAGTTCTTC
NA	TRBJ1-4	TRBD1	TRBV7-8	CASSPGGEKLFF	TGTGCCAGCAGCCCAGGGGGTGAAAAACTGTTTTTT
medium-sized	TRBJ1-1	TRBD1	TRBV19	CASSPRTGYFMNTEAFF	TGTGCCAGTAGTCCCCGGACAGGATATTTCATGAACACTGAAGCTTTCTTT
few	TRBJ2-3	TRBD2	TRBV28	CASSLVETSGGSADTQYF	TGTGCCAGCAGTTTAGTAGAGACTAGCGGGGGGTCGGCAGATACGCAGTATTTT
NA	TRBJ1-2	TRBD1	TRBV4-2	CASSLGTGGYGYTF	TGTGCCAGCAGCTTAGGGACAGGGGGCTATGGCTACACCTTC
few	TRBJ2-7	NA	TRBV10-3	CAISESKFLYEQYF	TGTGCCATCAGTGAGTCAAAGTTTCTCTACGAGCAGTACTTC
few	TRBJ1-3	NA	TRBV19	CASNPTAGNTIYF	TGTGCCAGTAACCCAACCGCTGGAAACACCATATATTTT
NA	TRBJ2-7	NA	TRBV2	CASRLTPSFYEQYF	TGTGCCAGCAGGTTGACCCCCTCTTTCTACGAGCAGTACTTC
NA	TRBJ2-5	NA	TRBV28	CASSTSIGETQYF	TGTGCCAGCAGCACCTCTATAGGAGAGACCCAGTACTTC